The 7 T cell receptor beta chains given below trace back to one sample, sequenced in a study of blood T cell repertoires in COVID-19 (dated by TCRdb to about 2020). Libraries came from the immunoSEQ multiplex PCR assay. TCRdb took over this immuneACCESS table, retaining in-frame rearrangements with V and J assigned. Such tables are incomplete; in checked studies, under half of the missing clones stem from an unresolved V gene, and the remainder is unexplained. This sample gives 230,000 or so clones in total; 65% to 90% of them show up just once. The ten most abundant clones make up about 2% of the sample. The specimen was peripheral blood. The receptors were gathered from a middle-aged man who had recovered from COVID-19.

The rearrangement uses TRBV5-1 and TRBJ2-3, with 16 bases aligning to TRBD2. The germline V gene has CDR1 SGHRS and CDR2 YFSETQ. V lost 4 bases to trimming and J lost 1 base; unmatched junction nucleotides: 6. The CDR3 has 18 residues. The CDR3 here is CASSAGTSGRAGTDTQYF. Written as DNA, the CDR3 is TGCGCCAGCAGCGCCGGGACTAGCGGGAGGGCCGGCACAGATACGCAGTATTTT.

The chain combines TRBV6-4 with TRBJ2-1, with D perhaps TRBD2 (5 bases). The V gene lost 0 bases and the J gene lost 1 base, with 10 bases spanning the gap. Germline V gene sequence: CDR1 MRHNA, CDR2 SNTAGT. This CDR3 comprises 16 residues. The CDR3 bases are TGTGCCAGCAGTGACTCGGCTAGCCAGTCCTACAATGAGCAGTTCTTC. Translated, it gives CASSDSASQSYNEQFF.

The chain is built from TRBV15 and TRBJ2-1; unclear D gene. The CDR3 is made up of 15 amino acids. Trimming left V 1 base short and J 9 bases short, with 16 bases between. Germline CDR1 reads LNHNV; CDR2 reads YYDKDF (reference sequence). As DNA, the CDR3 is TGTGCCACCAGCAGAGCTTATTCAGGTGAAGGTGAGCAGTTCTTC. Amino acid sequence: CATSRAYSGEGEQFF.

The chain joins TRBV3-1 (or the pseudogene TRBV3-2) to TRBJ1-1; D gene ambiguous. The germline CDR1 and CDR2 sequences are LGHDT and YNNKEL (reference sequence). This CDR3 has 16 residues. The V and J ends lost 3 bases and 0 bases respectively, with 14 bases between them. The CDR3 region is CASSQIPTSMNTEAFF. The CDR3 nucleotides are TGTGCCAGCAGCCAGATCCCCACCAGTATGAACACTGAAGCTTTCTTT.

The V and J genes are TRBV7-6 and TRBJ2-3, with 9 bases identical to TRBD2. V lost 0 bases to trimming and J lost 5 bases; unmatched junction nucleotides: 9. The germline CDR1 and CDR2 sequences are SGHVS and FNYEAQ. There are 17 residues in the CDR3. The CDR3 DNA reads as TGTGCCAGCAGCTTAGCGCTGGCGGGGGGGCCGGGAGATACGCAGTATTTT. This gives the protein CASSLALAGGPGDTQYF.

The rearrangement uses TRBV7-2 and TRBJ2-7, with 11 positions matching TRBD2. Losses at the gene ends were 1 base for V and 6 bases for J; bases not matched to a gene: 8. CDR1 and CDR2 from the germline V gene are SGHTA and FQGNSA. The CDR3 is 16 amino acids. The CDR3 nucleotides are TGTGCCAGCAGCTTAGACCCCGGGACTAGCGGCTCCGAGCAGTACTTC. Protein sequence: CASSLDPGTSGSEQYF.

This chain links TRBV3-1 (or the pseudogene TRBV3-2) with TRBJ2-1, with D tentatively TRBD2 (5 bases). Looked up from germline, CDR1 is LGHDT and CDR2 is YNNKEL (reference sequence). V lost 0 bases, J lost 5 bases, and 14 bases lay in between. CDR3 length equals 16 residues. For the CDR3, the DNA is TGTGCCAGCAGCCAAGAGTCGTTAGCGCCGAACAATGAGCAGTTCTTC. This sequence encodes CASSQESLAPNNEQFF.